The 7 T cell receptor beta chains below all came from one sample that was sequenced in a study of blood T cell repertoires in COVID-19. The assay was immunoSEQ multiplex PCR, and TCRdb's table has in-frame clones only and misses some. This sample has hundreds of thousands of clones; more than 80% occur once, and the top ten carry around 3%. The sample comprised peripheral blood. These receptors were collected from a woman aged 25 to 39 with COVID-19, enrolled during active disease.

This clone was counted a single time. The genes are TRBV7-2 and TRBJ1-1; no clear D. Between the trimmed V and J ends, which lost 5 bases and 3 bases, there was a span of 19 bases. The CDR3 is 16 residues long. Germline CDR1 reads SGHTA; CDR2 reads FQGNSA. The CDR3 spells CASSPSASRRDTEAFF. For the CDR3, the DNA is TGTGCCAGCAGCCCTAGCGCCTCACGTAGGGACACTGAAGCTTTCTTT.

This chain connects TRBV7-2 to TRBJ2-5; 10 nucleotides align to TRBD2. Germline CDR1 is SGHTA and CDR2 is FQGNSA. The CDR3 loop spans 18 amino acids. Losses at the gene ends were 1 base for V and 0 bases for J; bases not matched to a gene: 8. Here the CDR3 DNA reads TGTGCCAGCAGCTTAGTGGCTAGCGGGGGAATGAACCAAGAGACCCAGTACTTC. Its translation is CASSLVASGGMNQETQYF.

This chain links TRBV18 with TRBJ2-1; 7 bases align to TRBD2. The V segment lost 0 bases and the J segment 4 bases; nucleotides outside the gene matches: 9. Germline V gene lookup returns CDR1 KGHSH and CDR2 LQKENI. The CDR3 length is 17 residues. The CDR3 region is CASSPPSGGSGYNEQFF. CDR3 nucleotide sequence: TGTGCCAGCTCACCACCGTCTGGCGGGAGTGGGTACAATGAGCAGTTCTTC.

This clone was detected a few times. This sequence joins TRBV18 and TRBJ1-2; D is uncertain. Germline V gene sequence: CDR1 KGHSH, CDR2 LQKENI. The ends were cut back, 6 bases at V and 1 base at J, with 18 bases in the middle. This CDR3 region has 16 residues. The CDR3 DNA follows: TGTGCCAGCTCTCCCATAAGCGGAGATGTTAACTATGGCTACACCTTC. Encoded protein: CASSPISGDVNYGYTF.

The chain has TRBV7-8 and TRBJ2-3; TRBD1 is a possible D gene (5 bases). The germline V gene has CDR1 SGHVS and CDR2 FQNEAQ. This CDR3 is 17 amino acids long. Deletions cut 6 bases from V and 1 base from J, with 20 bases between. The CDR3 sequence: CASSPLVGQGGTDTQYF. The CDR3 DNA reads as TGTGCCAGCAGTCCTCTGGTTGGGCAGGGTGGCACAGATACGCAGTATTTT.

The rearrangement joins TRBV30 to TRBJ2-7, with D possibly matching TRBD2 (5 bases). This CDR3 has 14 residues. CDR1 is GTSNPN and CDR2 is SVGIG in the germline V gene (reference sequence). The germline V and J ends were trimmed by 4 bases and 2 bases, with 15 bases remaining between them. CDR3: CAWIPALAAYEQYV. The CDR3 bases are TGTGCCTGGATCCCCGCCCTAGCAGCCTACGAGCAGTACGTC.

J is TRBJ1-4 and V is TRBV29-1, with D perhaps matching TRBD1 (6 bases). This CDR3 contains 12 residues. V lost 6 bases and J lost 8, with 13 bases in between. From germline, CDR1 is SQVTM and CDR2 ANQGSEA. CDR3 DNA sequence: TGCAGCGTCCGTCAAGGACAGGAAAAACTGTTTTTT. The encoded protein is CSVRQGQEKLFF.